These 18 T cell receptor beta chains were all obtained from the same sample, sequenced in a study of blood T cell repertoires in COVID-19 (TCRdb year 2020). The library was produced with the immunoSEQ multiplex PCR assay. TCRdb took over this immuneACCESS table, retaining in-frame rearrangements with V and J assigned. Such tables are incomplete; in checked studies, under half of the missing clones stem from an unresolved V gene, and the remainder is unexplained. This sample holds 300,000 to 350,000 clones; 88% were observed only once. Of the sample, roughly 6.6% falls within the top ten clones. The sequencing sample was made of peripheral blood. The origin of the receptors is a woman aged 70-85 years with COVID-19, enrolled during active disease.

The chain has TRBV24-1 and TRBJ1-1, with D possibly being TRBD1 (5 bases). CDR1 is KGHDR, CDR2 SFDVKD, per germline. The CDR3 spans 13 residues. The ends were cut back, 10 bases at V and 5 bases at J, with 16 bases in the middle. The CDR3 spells CATEGPSKTEAFF. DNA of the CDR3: TGTGCCACGGAGGGACCTTCGAAGACTGAAGCTTTCTTT.

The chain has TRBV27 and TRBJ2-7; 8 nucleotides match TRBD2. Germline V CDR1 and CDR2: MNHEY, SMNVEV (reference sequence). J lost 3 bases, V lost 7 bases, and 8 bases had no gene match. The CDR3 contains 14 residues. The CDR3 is CASNPSGRNYEQYF. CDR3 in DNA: TGTGCCAGCAATCCTAGCGGGCGGAACTACGAGCAGTACTTC.

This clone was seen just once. CDR3 residues: CASSSVRGHGTDTQYF. DNA of the CDR3: TGTGCCAGCAGTTCCGTTCGCGGACATGGCACAGATACGCAGTATTTT. This chain links TRBV27 with TRBJ2-3; D perhaps matches TRBD1 (5 bases). CDR1 and CDR2 (germline): MNHEY, SMNVEV (reference sequence). The V end was cut by 4 bases, the J end by 1 base, with 15 bases between. The CDR3 is 16 amino acids.

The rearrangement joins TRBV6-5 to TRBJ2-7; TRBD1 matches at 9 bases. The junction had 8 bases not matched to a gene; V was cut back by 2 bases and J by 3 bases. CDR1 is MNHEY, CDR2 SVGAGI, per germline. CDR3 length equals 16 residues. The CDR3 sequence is CASSYAWDRVGYEQYF. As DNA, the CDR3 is TGTGCCAGCAGTTACGCTTGGGACAGGGTGGGCTACGAGCAGTACTTC.

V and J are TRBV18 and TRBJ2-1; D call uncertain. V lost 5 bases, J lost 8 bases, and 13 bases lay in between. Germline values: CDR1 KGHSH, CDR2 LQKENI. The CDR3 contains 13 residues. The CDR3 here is CASSFLDWDEQFF. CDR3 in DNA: TGTGCCAGCTCATTTCTCGACTGGGATGAGCAGTTCTTC.

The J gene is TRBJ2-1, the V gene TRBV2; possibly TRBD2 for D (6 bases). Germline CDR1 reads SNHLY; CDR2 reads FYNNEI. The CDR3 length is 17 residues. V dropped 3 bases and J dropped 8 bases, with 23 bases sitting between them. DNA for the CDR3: TGTGCCAGCAGTGATGGGCAGGGAGGAGTGTTGATCTATGAGCAGTTCTTC. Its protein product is CASSDGQGGVLIYEQFF.

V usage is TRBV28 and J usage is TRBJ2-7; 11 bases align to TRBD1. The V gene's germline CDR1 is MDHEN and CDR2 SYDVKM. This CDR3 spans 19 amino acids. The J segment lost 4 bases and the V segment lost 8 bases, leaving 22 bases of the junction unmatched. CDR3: CASLSHGTGGTSSSYEQYF. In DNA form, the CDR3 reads TGTGCCAGCCTTAGCCATGGGACAGGGGGGACTTCTTCTTCGTACGAGCAGTACTTC.

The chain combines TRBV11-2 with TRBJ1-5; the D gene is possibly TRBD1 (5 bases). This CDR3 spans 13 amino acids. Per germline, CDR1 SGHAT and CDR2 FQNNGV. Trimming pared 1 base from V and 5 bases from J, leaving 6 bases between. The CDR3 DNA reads TGTGCCAGCAGCTTAGCGGGGGATCAGCCCCAGCATTTT. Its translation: CASSLAGDQPQHF.

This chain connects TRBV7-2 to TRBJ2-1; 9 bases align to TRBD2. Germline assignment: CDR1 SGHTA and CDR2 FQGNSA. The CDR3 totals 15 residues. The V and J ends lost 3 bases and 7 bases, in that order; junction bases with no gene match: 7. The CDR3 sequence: CASSFGGGGGNEQFF. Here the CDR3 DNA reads TGTGCCAGCAGCTTCGGCGGGGGGGGAGGTAATGAGCAGTTCTTC.

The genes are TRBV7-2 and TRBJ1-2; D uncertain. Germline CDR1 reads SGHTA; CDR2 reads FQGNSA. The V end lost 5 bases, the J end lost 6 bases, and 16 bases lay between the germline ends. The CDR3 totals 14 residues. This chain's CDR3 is CASSTSGILHGYTF. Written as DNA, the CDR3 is TGTGCCAGCAGCACGAGTGGAATACTACATGGCTACACCTTC. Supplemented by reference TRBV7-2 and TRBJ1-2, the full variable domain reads GAGVSQSPSNKVTEKGKDVELRCDPISGHTALYWYRQSLGQGLEFLIYFQGNSAPDKSGLPSDRFSAERTGGSVSTLTIQRTQQEDSAVYLCASSTSGILHGYTFGSGTRLTVV.

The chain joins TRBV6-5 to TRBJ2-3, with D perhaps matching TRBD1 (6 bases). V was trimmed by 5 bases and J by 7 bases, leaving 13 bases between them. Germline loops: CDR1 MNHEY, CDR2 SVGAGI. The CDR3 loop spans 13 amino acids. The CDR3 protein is CASSPEGGYTQYF. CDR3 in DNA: TGTGCCAGCAGTCCTGAAGGGGGTTATACGCAGTATTTT.

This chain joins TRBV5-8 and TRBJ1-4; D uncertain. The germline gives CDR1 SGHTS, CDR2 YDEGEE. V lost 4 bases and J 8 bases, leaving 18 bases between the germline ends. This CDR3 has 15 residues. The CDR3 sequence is CASSLDGELLEKLFF. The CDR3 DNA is TGTGCCAGCAGCCTAGACGGGGAGTTACTGGAAAAACTGTTTTTT.

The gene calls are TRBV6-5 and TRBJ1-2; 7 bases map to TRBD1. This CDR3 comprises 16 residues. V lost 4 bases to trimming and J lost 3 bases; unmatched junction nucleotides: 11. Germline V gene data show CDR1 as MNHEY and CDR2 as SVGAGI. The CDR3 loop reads CASSFPLGTVDYGYTF. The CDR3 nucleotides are TGTGCCAGCAGTTTCCCTTTAGGGACAGTCGACTATGGCTACACCTTC.

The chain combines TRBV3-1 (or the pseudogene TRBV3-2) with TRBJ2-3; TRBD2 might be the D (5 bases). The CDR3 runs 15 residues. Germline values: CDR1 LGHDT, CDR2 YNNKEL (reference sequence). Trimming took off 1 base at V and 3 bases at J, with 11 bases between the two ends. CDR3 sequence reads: CASSQGARETDTQYF. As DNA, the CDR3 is TGTGCCAGCAGCCAAGGAGCGAGGGAGACAGATACGCAGTATTTT.

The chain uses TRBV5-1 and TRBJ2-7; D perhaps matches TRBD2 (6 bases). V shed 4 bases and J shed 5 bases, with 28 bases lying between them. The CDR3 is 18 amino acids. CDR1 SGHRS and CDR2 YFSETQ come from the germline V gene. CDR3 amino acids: CASSPSPGTPLWIDEQYF. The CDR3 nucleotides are TGCGCCAGCAGCCCGAGTCCCGGGACTCCCTTGTGGATCGACGAGCAGTACTTC.

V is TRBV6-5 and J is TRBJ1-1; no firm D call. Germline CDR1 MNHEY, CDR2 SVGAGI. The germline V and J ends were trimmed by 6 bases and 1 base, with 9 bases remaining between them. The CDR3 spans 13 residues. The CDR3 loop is CASSTEGNTEAFF. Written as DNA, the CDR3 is TGTGCCAGCAGCACGGAGGGGAACACTGAAGCTTTCTTT.

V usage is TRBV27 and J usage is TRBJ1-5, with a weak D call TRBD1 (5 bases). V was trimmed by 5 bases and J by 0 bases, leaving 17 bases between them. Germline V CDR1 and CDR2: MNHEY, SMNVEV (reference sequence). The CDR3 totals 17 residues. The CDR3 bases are TGTGCCAGCAGTCGGGGACTTCTGGGGGATAGCAATCAGCCCCAGCATTTT. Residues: CASSRGLLGDSNQPQHF.

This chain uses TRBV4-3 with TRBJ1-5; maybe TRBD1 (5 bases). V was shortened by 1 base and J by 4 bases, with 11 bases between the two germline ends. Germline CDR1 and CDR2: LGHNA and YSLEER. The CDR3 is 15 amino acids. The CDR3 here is CASSQAQGGNQPQHF. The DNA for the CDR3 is TGCGCCAGCAGCCAAGCCCAGGGTGGAAATCAGCCCCAGCATTTT.